These T cell receptor beta chains were read from a single sample in a study of beta chain features in type 1 diabetes. Assay: immunoSEQ multiplex PCR; the TCRdb copy retains only in-frame clones and omits some. This table holds nearly 250,000 clones, about 71% found once. Sequencing used naive CD4+ T cells from blood. Receptors originate from a man aged 25-40 years in good health. Each CDR3 is given with its conserved first and last residue. D genes are given only for firm matches. Clone size, where shown, is once, few, many, or a class for clones that have expanded.

. . TRBJ2-6 TRBV30 TGTGCCTGGAGTAAGGACTCTGGGGCCAACGTCCTGACTTTC CAWSKDSGANVLTF
. . TRBJ2-1 TRBV9 TGTGCCAGCAGCGCCGCCCCACTAGCCGATGAGCAGTTCTTC CASSAAPLADEQFF
. . TRBJ2-2 TRBV13 TGTGCCAGCAGCTCCGGGACTTGGATACCCACCGGGGAGCTGTTTTTT CASSSGTWIPTGELFF
. . TRBJ1-1 TRBV29-1 TGCAGCGTCGGGGGACGGGCAGCCCCTGAAGCTTTCTTT CSVGGRAAPEAFF
TRBD2 . TRBJ2-3 TRBV9 TGTGCCAGCAGCTCCCCCGGCGGGAGGGCCGGAGATACGCAGTATTTT CASSSPGGRAGDTQYF
. . TRBJ2-7 TRBV25-1 TGTGCCAGCAGTGACTACGCAGGCGAGCAGTACTTC CASSDYAGEQYF
TRBD2 . TRBJ2-1 TRBV28 TGTGCCAGCAGTTCTCGGACTAGCGGGAGTTACAATGAGCAGTTCTTC CASSSRTSGSYNEQFF
. . TRBJ1-1 TRBV9 TGTGCCAGCAGCGTAGGGCCCCAGGGAACTGAAGCTTTCTTT CASSVGPQGTEAFF
. . TRBJ2-7 TRBV5-1 TGCGCCAGCAGCTTGTTGGGCGAGCAGTACTTC CASSLLGEQYF
. once TRBJ2-7 TRBV4-1 TGCGCCAGCAGCCAGAGCTCGCGGGGTTCCTACGAGCAGTACTTC CASSQSSRGSYEQYF
. . TRBJ2-7 TRBV7-9 TGTGCCAGCAGCTCGAATTCACTACAGTACGAGCAGTACTTC CASSSNSLQYEQYF
. once TRBJ2-7 TRBV28 TGTGCCAGCAGTTCTACCGACAGGCGGGGCGAGCAGTACTTC CASSSTDRRGEQYF
. . TRBJ2-1 TRBV9 TGTGCCAGCAGGGGCAGGGACGAGCAGTTCTTC CASRGRDEQFF
TRBD1 . TRBJ2-1 TRBV6-1 TGTGCCAGCAGTGAAAGGGGGCTCTTGGGTGAGCAGTTCTTC CASSERGLLGEQFF
. . TRBJ1-2 TRBV6-5 TGTGCCAGCAGTTACGAGGGCGGCGGCTACACCTTC CASSYEGGGYTF
. . TRBJ2-1 TRBV29-1 TGCAGCGTTGGCACAGGGACCTACAATGAGCAGTTCTTC CSVGTGTYNEQFF
. . TRBJ2-1 TRBV30 TGTGCCTGGAGTGTGATGTCAAGGAATGAGCAGTTCTTC CAWSVMSRNEQFF